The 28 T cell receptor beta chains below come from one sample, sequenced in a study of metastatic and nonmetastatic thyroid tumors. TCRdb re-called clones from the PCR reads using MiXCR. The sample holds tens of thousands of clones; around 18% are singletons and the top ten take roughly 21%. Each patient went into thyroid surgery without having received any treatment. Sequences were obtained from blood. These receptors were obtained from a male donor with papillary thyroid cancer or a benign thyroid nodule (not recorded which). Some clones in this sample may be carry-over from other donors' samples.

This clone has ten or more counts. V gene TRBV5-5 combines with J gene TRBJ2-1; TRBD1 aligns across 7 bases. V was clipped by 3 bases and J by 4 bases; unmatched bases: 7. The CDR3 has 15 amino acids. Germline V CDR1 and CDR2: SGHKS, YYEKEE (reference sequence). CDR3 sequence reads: CASSWMPGQYNEQFF. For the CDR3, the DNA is TGTGCCAGCAGCTGGATGCCGGGACAGTACAATGAGCAGTTCTTC.

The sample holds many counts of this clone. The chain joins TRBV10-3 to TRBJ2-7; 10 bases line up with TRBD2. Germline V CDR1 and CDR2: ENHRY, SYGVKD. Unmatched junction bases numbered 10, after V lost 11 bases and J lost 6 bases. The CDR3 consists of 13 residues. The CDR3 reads CAASSSGSREQYF. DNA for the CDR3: TGTGCCGCCAGTTCTAGCGGGAGTCGCGAGCAGTACTTC.

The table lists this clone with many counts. The CDR3 loop is CASSFPEAGGTGELFF. In DNA, the CDR3 is TGCGCCAGCAGCTTCCCTGAGGCAGGGGGGACCGGGGAGCTGTTTTTT. This chain joins TRBV4-1 and TRBJ2-2; TRBD1 might be the D (7 bases). This CDR3 comprises 16 residues. V lost 5 bases, J lost 5 bases, and 18 bases lay in between. The germline gives CDR1 MGHRA, CDR2 YSYEKL.

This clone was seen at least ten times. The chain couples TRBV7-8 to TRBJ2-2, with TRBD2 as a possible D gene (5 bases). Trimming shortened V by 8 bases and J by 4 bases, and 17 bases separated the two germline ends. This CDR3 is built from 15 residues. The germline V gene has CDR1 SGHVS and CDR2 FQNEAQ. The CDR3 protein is CASAGGGSSTGELFF. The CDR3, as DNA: TGTGCCAGCGCAGGAGGCGGTTCGAGCACCGGGGAGCTGTTTTTT.

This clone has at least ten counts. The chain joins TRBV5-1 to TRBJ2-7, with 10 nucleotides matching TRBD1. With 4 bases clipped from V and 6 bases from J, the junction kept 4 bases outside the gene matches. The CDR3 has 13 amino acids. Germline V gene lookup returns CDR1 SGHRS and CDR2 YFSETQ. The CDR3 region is CASSAGQGGEQYF. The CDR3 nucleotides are TGCGCCAGCAGCGCCGGACAGGGGGGCGAGCAGTACTTC.

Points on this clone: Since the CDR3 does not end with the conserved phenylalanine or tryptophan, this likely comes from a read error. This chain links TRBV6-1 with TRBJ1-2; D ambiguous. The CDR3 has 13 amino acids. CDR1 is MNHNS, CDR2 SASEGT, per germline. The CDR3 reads CASSEGAAYDYTS. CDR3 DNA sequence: TGTGCCAGCAGTGAAGGGGCAGCCTATGACTACACCTCC.

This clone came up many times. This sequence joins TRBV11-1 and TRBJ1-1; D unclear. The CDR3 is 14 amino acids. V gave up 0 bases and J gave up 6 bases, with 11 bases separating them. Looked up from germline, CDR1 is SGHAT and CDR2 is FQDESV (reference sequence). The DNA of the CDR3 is TGTGCCAGCAGCTTAGCGCAAGGGATCGCTGAAGCTTTCTTT. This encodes CASSLAQGIAEAFF.

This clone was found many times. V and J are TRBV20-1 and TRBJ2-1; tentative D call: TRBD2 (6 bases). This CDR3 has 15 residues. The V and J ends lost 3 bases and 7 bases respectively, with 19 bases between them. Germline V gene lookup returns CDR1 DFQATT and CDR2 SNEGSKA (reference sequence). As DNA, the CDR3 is TGCAGTGCTAGTAAATCCAGCGGGCTGGAGAATGAGCAGTTCTTC. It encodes CSASKSSGLENEQFF.

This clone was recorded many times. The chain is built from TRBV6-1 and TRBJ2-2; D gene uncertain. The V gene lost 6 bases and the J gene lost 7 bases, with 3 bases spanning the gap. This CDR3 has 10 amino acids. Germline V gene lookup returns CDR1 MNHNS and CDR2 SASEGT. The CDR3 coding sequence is TGTGCCAGCAGGCGCGGGGAGCTGTTTTTT. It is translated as CASRRGELFF.

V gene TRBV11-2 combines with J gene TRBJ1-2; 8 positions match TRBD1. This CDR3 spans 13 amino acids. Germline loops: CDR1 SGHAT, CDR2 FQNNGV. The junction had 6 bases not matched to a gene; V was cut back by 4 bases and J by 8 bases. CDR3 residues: CASSSTGVNGYTF. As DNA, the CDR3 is TGTGCCAGCAGCTCGACAGGGGTAAACGGCTACACCTTC.

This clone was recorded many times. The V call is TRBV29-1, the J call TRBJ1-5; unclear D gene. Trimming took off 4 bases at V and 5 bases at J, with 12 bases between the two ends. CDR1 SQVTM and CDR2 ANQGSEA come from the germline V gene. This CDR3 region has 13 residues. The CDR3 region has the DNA TGCAGCGTTGGGAGCGGGCCGTATCAGCCCCAGCATTTT. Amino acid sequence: CSVGSGPYQPQHF.

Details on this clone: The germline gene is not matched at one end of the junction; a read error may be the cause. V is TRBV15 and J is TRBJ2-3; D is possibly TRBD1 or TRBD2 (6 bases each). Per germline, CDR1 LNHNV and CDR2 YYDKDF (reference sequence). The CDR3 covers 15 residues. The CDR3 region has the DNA TGTGCCACCAGCAGAACAGGGCGGGGCACAGATACACAGTATTTT. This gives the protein CATSRTGRGTDTQYF. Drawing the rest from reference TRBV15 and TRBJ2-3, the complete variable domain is DAMVIQNPRYQVTQFGKPVTLSCSQTLNHNVMYWYQQKSSQAPKLLFHYYDKDFNNEADTPDNFQSRRPNTSFCFLDIRSPGLGDTAMYLCATSRTGRGTDTQYFGPGTRLTVL.

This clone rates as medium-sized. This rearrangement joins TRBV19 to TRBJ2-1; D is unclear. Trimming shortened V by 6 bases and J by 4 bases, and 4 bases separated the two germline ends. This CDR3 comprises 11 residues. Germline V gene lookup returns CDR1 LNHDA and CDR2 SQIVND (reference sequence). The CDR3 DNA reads TGTGCCAGTAGAGGGTACAATGAGCAGTTCTTC. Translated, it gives CASRGYNEQFF.

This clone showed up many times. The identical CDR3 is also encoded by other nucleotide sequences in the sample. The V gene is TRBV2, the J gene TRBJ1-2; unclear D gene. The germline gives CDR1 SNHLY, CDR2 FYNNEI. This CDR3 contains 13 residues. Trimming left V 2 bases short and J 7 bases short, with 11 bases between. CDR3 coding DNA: TGTGCCAGCAGTGAATCTCACTTGAGTGGCTACACCTTC. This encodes CASSESHLSGYTF.

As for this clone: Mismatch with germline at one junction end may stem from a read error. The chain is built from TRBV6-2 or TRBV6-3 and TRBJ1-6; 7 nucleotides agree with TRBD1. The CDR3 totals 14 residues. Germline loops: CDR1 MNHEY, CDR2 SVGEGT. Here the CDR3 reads CAISYGTDGSPLHF. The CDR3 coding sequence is TGTGCCATCAGTTATGGGACAGACGGTTCACCCCTCCACTTT.

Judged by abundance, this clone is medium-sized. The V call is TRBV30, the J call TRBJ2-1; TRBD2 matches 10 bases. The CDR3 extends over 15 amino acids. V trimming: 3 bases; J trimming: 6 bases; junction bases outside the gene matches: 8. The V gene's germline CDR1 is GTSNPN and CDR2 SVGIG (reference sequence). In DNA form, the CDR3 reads TGTGCCTGGAGCCGACTAGCGGGCGCCGGCAATGAGCAGTTCTTC. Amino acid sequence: CAWSRLAGAGNEQFF.

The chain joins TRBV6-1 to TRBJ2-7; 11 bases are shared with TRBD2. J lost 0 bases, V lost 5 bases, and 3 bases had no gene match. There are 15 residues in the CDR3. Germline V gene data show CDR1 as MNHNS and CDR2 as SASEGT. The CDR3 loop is CASSLAGGSSYEQYF. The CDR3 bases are TGTGCCAGCAGTTTAGCGGGGGGGAGCTCCTACGAGCAGTACTTC.

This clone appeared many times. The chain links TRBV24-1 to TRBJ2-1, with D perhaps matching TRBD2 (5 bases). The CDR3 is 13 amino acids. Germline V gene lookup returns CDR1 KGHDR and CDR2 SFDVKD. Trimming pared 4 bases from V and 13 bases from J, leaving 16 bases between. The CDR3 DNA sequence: TGTGCCACCAGTGAAGGAAACCGGGATTTCCAGTTCTTC. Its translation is CATSEGNRDFQFF.

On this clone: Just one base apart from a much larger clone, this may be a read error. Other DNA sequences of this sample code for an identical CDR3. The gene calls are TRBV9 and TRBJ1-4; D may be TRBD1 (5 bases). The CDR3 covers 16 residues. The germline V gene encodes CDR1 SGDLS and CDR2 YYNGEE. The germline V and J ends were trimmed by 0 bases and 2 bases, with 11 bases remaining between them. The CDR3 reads CASSVAGAGTNEKLFF. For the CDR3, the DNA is TGTGCCAGCAGCGTAGCCGGGGCAGGGACTAATGAAAAACTGTTTTTT.

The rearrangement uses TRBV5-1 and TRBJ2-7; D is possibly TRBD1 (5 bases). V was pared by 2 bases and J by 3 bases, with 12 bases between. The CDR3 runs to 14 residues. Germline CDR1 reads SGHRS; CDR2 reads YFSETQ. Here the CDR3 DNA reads TGCGCCAGCAGCTTTGGGGCAGAGAGCTACGAGCAGTACTTC. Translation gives CASSFGAESYEQYF.

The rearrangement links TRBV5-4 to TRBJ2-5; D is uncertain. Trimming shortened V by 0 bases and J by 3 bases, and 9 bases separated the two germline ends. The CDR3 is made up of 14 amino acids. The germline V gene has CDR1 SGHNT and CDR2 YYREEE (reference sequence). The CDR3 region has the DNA TGTGCCAGCAGCTTGGCTGGGGTCGAAGAGACCCAGTACTTC. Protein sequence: CASSLAGVEETQYF. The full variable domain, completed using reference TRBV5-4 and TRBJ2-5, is ETGVTQSPTHLIKTRGQQVTLRCSSQSGHNTVSWYQQALGQGPQFIFQYYREEENGRGNFPPRFSGLQFPNYSSELNVNALELDDSALYLCASSLAGVEETQYFGPGTRLLVL.

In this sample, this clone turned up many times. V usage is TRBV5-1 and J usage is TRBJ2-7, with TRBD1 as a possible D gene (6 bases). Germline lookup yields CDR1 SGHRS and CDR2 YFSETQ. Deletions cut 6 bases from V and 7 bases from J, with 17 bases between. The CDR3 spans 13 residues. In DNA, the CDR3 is TGCGCCAGCAATCAGGTTGGGGGCCGGGAGCAGTACTTC. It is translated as CASNQVGGREQYF.

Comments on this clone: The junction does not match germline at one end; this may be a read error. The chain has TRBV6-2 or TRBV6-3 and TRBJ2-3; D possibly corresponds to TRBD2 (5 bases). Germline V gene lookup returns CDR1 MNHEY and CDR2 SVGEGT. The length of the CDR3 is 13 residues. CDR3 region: CASSYASTDTQYF. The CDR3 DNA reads TGTGCCAGCAGTTACGCTAGCACGGATACTCAGTATTTT.

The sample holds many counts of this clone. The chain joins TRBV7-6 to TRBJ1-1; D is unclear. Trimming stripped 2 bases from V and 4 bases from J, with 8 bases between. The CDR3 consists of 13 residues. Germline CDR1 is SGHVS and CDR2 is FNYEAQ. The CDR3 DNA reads TGTGCCAGCAGCTTACGGCTGAGCACTGAAGCTTTCTTT. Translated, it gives CASSLRLSTEAFF. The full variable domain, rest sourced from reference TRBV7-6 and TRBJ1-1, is GAGVSQSPRYKVTKRGQDVALRCDPISGHVSLYWYRQALGQGPEFLTYFNYEAQQDKSGLPNDRFSAERPEGSISTLTIQRTEQRDSAMYRCASSLRLSTEAFFGQGTRLTVV.

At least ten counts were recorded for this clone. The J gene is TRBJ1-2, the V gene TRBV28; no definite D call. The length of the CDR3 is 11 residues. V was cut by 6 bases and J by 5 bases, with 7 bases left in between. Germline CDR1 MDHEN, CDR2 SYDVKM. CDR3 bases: TGTGCCAGCAGCCTACAGTATGGCTACACCTTC. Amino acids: CASSLQYGYTF.

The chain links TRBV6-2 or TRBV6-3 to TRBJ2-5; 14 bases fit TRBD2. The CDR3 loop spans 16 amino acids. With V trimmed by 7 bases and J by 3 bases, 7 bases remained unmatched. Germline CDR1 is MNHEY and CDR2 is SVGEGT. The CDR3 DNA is TGTGCCAGCACTGGGACTAGCGGGGGAAGGGAAGAGACCCAGTACTTC. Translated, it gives CASTGTSGGREETQYF.

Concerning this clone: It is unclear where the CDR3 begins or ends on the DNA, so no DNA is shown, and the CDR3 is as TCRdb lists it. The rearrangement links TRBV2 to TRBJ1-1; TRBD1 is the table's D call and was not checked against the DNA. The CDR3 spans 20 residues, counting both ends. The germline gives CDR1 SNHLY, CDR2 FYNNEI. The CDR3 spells CASSGTGRNQFFGPNTEAFF.

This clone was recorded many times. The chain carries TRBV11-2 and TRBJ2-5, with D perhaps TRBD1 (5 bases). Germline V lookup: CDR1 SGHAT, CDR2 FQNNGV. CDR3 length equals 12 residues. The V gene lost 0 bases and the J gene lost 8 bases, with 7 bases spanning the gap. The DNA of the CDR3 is TGTGCCAGCAGCTTAGATCAGGGCACCCAGTACTTC. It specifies CASSLDQGTQYF.